Shown below are 4 T cell receptor beta chains from a single sample sequenced in a study of T cells in Graves' hyperthyroidism and ophthalmopathy. TCR beta CDR3 regions were amplified from RNA. Using the HTBI primer set, a first-round RT-PCR was run on the TCR CDR3. MiXCR, run by TCRdb on the multiplex PCR reads, gives a single entry per CDR3 protein. This sample has some 500,000 distinct CDR3 sequences, with less than 25% found just once. Material for sequencing was blood. The receptors come from a woman younger than 45 with Graves' ophthalmopathy.

This clonotype showed up many times. The chain uses TRBV6-5 and TRBJ1-1, with D possibly being TRBD1 (6 bases). The CDR3 covers 15 residues. Germline V lookup: CDR1 MNHEY, CDR2 SVGAGI. Trimming left V 6 bases short and J 6 bases short, with 20 bases between. The CDR3 bases are TGTGCCAGCAGAGGGTCGAGGGGGTTGAAGGCTGAAGCTTTCTTT. Translating it yields CASRGSRGLKAEAFF.

This clonotype has a count of ten or more. The V and J genes are TRBV2 and TRBJ2-7, with D possibly called TRBD1 or TRBD2 (6 bases each). Germline CDR1 and CDR2: SNHLY and FYNNEI. The CDR3 has 13 residues. The V end lost 6 bases, the J end lost 3 bases, and 12 bases lay between the germline ends. The CDR3 loop reads CASRGGIDYEQYF. The CDR3 DNA is TGTGCCAGCAGAGGGGGGATAGACTACGAGCAGTACTTC.

The V call is TRBV20-1, the J call TRBJ2-7, with 15 bases identical to TRBD2. V lost 5 bases to trimming and J lost 2 bases; unmatched junction nucleotides: 10. The germline V gene encodes CDR1 DFQATT and CDR2 SNEGSKA (reference sequence). The CDR3 runs 17 residues. Here the CDR3 DNA reads TGCAGTGCTCCGAAACCCCGGACTAGCGGGAGGGCCTACGAGCAGTACTTC. Translation: CSAPKPRTSGRAYEQYF.

This clonotype was seen a handful of times. The chain combines TRBV7-2 with TRBJ2-7, with 9 bases fitting TRBD1. With V trimmed by 6 bases and J by 3 bases, 6 bases remained unmatched. CDR1 and CDR2 from the germline V gene are SGHTA and FQGNSA. The CDR3 extends over 14 amino acids. The DNA of the CDR3 is TGTGCCAGCAGTTTCGACAGGGGGGACTACGAGCAGTACTTC. It translates to CASSFDRGDYEQYF.